A selection of T cell receptor beta chains follows, all from one sample in a study of shared clonotypes between healthy human individuals. Profiling relied on immunoSEQ multiplex PCR, and the TCRdb table lists in-frame clones only, not all of them. The profile shows about half a million clones, 65% to 85% of them singletons. Sample: PBMCs. Receptors were obtained from a woman aged 40 to 55 in good health. Some clones in this sample may be carry-over from other donors' samples. CDR3s leave out the opening cysteine and the closing phenylalanine or tryptophan. Clone size is given for some rows only: seen once, a few or many times, or a class if the clone is expanded.

CDR3: AISESGTGGYEQY
V: TRBV10-3
size: -
J: TRBJ2-7

CDR3: ASRYLLGAGELF
V: TRBV28
size: many
J: TRBJ2-2

CDR3: ASSGDSNQPQH
V: TRBV6-6
size: -
J: TRBJ1-5

CDR3: ATSRGQVSSYEQY
V: TRBV15
size: -
J: TRBJ2-7

CDR3: ASSIPGLSTGELF
V: TRBV19
size: -
J: TRBJ2-2

CDR3: ASNFVAENTGELF
V: TRBV6-1
size: few
J: TRBJ2-2

CDR3: ASSPGIQETQY
V: TRBV7-3
size: -
J: TRBJ2-5

CDR3: ANSARTSGTGSLRKQY
V: TRBV11-2
size: -
J: TRBJ2-7

CDR3: ASRPGQWSEAF
V: TRBV7-8
size: once
J: TRBJ1-1

CDR3: AWSAGYSYEQY
V: TRBV30
size: -
J: TRBJ2-7

CDR3: ASSNRGTYNEQF
V: TRBV19
size: -
J: TRBJ2-1

CDR3: ASSHGTPSYNEQF
V: TRBV14
size: -
J: TRBJ2-1

CDR3: ASRPLNTGELF
V: TRBV6-5
size: -
J: TRBJ2-2

CDR3: ASSVTGDTGELF
V: TRBV2
size: -
J: TRBJ2-2

CDR3: ASSFFDGLINEKLF
V: TRBV28
size: -
J: TRBJ1-4

CDR3: AISDGFGKRGARYGYT
V: TRBV10-3
size: -
J: TRBJ1-2

CDR3: ASSDSGTSEEKLF
V: TRBV6-4
size: -
J: TRBJ1-4

CDR3: ASSLYKGAYEQY
V: TRBV4-3
size: -
J: TRBJ2-7

CDR3: ASSLFGAGVGTGELF
V: TRBV7-7
size: -
J: TRBJ2-2

CDR3: AWSRGVVTTGELF
V: TRBV30
size: once
J: TRBJ2-2

CDR3: ASSLDRSGTGELF
V: TRBV11-3
size: -
J: TRBJ2-2

CDR3: ASSADINTGELF
V: TRBV5-1
size: -
J: TRBJ2-2

CDR3: ASKTSGKREGRETQY
V: TRBV5-1
size: many
J: TRBJ2-5

CDR3: ASSRDRGGRYEQY
V: TRBV13
size: -
J: TRBJ2-7

CDR3: ASSQGFLDYGYT
V: TRBV4-2
size: -
J: TRBJ1-2

CDR3: ASSGTGVSGANVLT
V: TRBV7-2
size: -
J: TRBJ2-6

CDR3: ASRRDKAVSLNTEAF
V: TRBV27
size: -
J: TRBJ1-1

CDR3: ASSLEFSDTQY
V: TRBV7-3
size: -
J: TRBJ2-3

CDR3: ASTLTGQGGEDTQY
V: TRBV6-6
size: few
J: TRBJ2-3

CDR3: ASSQQGASNQPQH
V: TRBV5-5
size: -
J: TRBJ1-5

CDR3: ASSGYTEAF
V: TRBV2
size: once
J: TRBJ1-1

CDR3: ASSLYWTEANTGELF
V: TRBV4-1
size: -
J: TRBJ2-2

CDR3: ATRESAGQPQH
V: TRBV6-1
size: -
J: TRBJ1-5

CDR3: ASRAAHYT
V: TRBV2
size: -
J: TRBJ1-2

CDR3: ASSLAGALRGYT
V: TRBV5-1
size: many
J: TRBJ1-2

CDR3: SASIRTSATEQY
V: TRBV29-1
size: -
J: TRBJ2-7

CDR3: ATSTTGGARETQY
V: TRBV15
size: -
J: TRBJ2-5

CDR3: ASSPIGGRNQPQH
V: TRBV11-1
size: -
J: TRBJ1-5

CDR3: ASMNDFSGNTIY
V: TRBV6-6
size: -
J: TRBJ1-3

CDR3: ASSLGPGTGDGYT
V: TRBV13
size: -
J: TRBJ1-2

CDR3: ASSQDRGGAGGRAF
V: TRBV4-3
size: -
J: TRBJ1-1